Below, 29 T cell receptor beta chains from the same sample are listed, as sequenced in a study of T cells in Graves' hyperthyroidism and ophthalmopathy. The TCR beta CDR3 regions underwent amplification using RNA transcripts as the source. The HTBI primer set drove a first-round RT-PCR of the TCR CDR3. TCRdb fed the multiplex PCR reads into MiXCR, producing one record per CDR3 protein. The sample records hundreds of thousands of distinct CDR3 sequences, approximately 14% being singletons. The sequencing sample was made of blood. Receptors were obtained from a woman aged 35 to 49 with Graves' ophthalmopathy.

Only a few counts were recorded for this clonotype. This chain links TRBV9 with TRBJ1-2; 8 positions match TRBD1. The CDR3 has 13 amino acids. CDR1 and CDR2 from the germline V gene are SGDLS and YYNGEE. Trimming at V came to 4 bases and at J to 9 bases, leaving 8 bases not matched to a gene. The CDR3 bases are TGTGCCAGCAGCCCCGGACAGGGAAGGAGCTACACCTTC. Protein: CASSPGQGRSYTF.

This clonotype was observed many times. This chain joins TRBV3-1 and TRBJ1-3; D call uncertain. The germline V and J ends were trimmed by 4 bases and 3 bases, with 10 bases remaining between them. The CDR3 extends over 14 amino acids. CDR1 is LGHDT and CDR2 is YNNKEL in the germline V gene (reference sequence). CDR3 sequence (DNA): TGTGCCAGCAGCCTCGGCGGGTTTGGAAACACCATATATTTT. As protein: CASSLGGFGNTIYF.

The chain uses TRBV12-3 or TRBV12-4 and TRBJ2-2; TRBD1 agrees at 9 bases. The CDR3 extends over 15 amino acids. V lost 5 bases to trimming and J lost 3 bases; unmatched junction nucleotides: 4. CDR3 sequence (DNA): TGTGCCAGCAGTCAGACAGGGGGGGACACCGGGGAGCTGTTTTTT. This gives the protein CASSQTGGDTGELFF.

This clonotype occurred many times. The genes are TRBV27 and TRBJ1-1; TRBD1 might be the D (5 bases). Germline assignment: CDR1 MNHEY and CDR2 SMNVEV (reference sequence). The CDR3 length is 14 residues. Deletions cut 8 bases from V and 4 bases from J, with 17 bases between. The CDR3 spells CASSLGLGGTEAFF. The CDR3, as DNA: TGTGCCAGCTCGTTGGGACTAGGAGGCACTGAAGCTTTCTTT.

The V gene is TRBV28, the J gene TRBJ2-7, with D perhaps TRBD2 (5 bases). V lost 5 bases to trimming and J lost 4 bases, with 18 bases between them. Germline V gene sequence: CDR1 MDHEN, CDR2 SYDVKM. This CDR3 is 15 amino acids long. This chain's CDR3 is CASSNGQRGYYEQYF. CDR3 nucleotides: TGTGCCAGCAGTAACGGGCAGCGAGGGTATTACGAGCAGTACTTC.

This clonotype was recorded at least ten times. The rearrangement joins TRBV20-1 to TRBJ2-7; the match to TRBD2 covers 7 bases. The CDR3 has 14 residues. With 1 base clipped from V and 5 bases from J, the junction kept 8 bases outside the gene matches. The V gene's germline CDR1 is DFQATT and CDR2 SNEGSKA (reference sequence). CDR3 coding DNA: TGCAGTGCTAGAGGGGGAGGGCCGTTCGACGAGCAGTACTTC. Translating it yields CSARGGGPFDEQYF.

This clonotype was counted many times. The chain couples TRBV6-5 to TRBJ2-1; 7 bases agree with TRBD2. The germline V gene has CDR1 MNHEY and CDR2 SVGAGI. The CDR3 contains 15 residues. The V gene end was trimmed by 6 bases and the J gene end by 4 bases; junction bases not matched to a gene: 9. The CDR3 protein is CASSIGGGRYNEQFF. Here the CDR3 DNA reads TGTGCCAGCAGCATTGGGGGGGGGAGGTACAATGAGCAGTTCTTC.

This clonotype turned up a few times. The J gene is TRBJ1-2, the V gene TRBV13; no definite D call. The ends were cut back, 5 bases at V and 2 bases at J, with 15 bases in the middle. Germline-derived CDR1 and CDR2 are PRHDT and FYEKMQ (reference sequence). The CDR3 length is 15 residues. CDR3 nucleotides: TGTGCCAGCAGCAGCCGCGACCCAACCAACTATGGCTACACCTTC. Translation gives CASSSRDPTNYGYTF.

The chain links TRBV14 to TRBJ2-5; 8 bases match TRBD1. The J segment lost 5 bases and the V segment lost 4 bases, leaving 12 bases of the junction unmatched. Per the germline V gene, CDR1 is SGHDN and CDR2 is FVKESK. CDR3 length: 16 residues. CDR3 nucleotides: TGTGCCAGCAGCCGGGCCCTCAGGGGGCAGGGTGAGACCCAGTACTTC. Amino acids: CASSRALRGQGETQYF.

Ten or more counts support this clonotype. J is TRBJ1-2 and V is TRBV6-5; D is unclear. V was trimmed by 2 bases and J by 7 bases, leaving 5 bases between them. Looked up from germline, CDR1 is MNHEY and CDR2 is SVGAGI. The CDR3 loop spans 11 amino acids. CDR3 protein: CASSYGSGYTF. CDR3 nucleotides: TGTGCCAGCAGTTACGGGTCTGGCTACACCTTC.

In its sample, this clonotype was seen many times. This chain connects TRBV19 to TRBJ1-1; TRBD1 matches 7 bases. V dropped 1 base and J dropped 5; count of bases not matched to a gene: 4. The CDR3 length is 14 residues. Germline CDR1 is LNHDA and CDR2 is SQIVND (reference sequence). The DNA of the CDR3 is TGTGCCAGTAGTATAGCTGGCAGGGGGACTGAAGCTTTCTTT. Protein product: CASSIAGRGTEAFF.

The chain joins TRBV29-1 to TRBJ2-1; D remains ambiguous. V was pared by 5 bases and J by 12 bases, with 17 bases between. CDR1 SQVTM and CDR2 ANQGSEA come from the germline V gene. The CDR3 is made up of 12 amino acids. This CDR3 reads CSVTPDVGWQFF. The CDR3 DNA follows: TGCAGCGTTACGCCGGACGTCGGGTGGCAGTTCTTC.

This clonotype has a count of ten or more. The genes are TRBV6-5 and TRBJ1-1, with D maybe TRBD1 (5 bases). Trimming took off 6 bases at V and 5 bases at J, with 16 bases between the two ends. The CDR3 sequence is 14 residues long. Germline loops: CDR1 MNHEY, CDR2 SVGAGI. The CDR3 sequence: CASRRPSEGTEAFF. The CDR3 DNA sequence: TGTGCCAGCAGACGACCTAGCGAGGGGACTGAAGCTTTCTTT.

This clonotype was found many times. V usage is TRBV28 and J usage is TRBJ1-2; TRBD1 might be the D (5 bases). The CDR3 runs to 14 residues. With 1 base removed from V and 7 bases from J, the gap between germline ends came to 13 bases. Germline CDR1 MDHEN, CDR2 SYDVKM. CDR3 coding DNA: TGTGCCAGCAGTTTATCCGGGGGATCATTTGGCTACACCTTC. Amino acid sequence: CASSLSGGSFGYTF.

The chain has TRBV30 and TRBJ1-2; 9 nucleotides match TRBD1. V gave up 3 bases and J gave up 8 bases; unmatched junction bases: 4. This CDR3 is 12 amino acids long. The germline gives CDR1 GTSNPN, CDR2 SVGIG (reference sequence). CDR3 DNA: TGTGCCTGGAGCGGACAGGGGCAAGGCTACACCTTC. It codes for CAWSGQGQGYTF.

This clonotype was counted at least ten times. The J gene is TRBJ2-7, the V gene TRBV6-2 or TRBV6-3; 7 bases agree with TRBD1. Germline CDR1 is MNHEY and CDR2 is SVGEGT. This CDR3 is built from 13 residues. The ends lost 6 bases at V and 5 bases at J; junction bases unmatched: 7. The CDR3 loop is CASRTTGSNEQYF. The CDR3 DNA reads as TGTGCCAGCAGGACGACAGGGTCGAACGAGCAGTACTTC.

The genes are TRBV18 and TRBJ2-5, with a possible D match to TRBD2 (6 bases). The CDR3 length is 17 residues. Trimming shortened V by 3 bases and J by 5 bases, and 22 bases separated the two germline ends. Germline loops: CDR1 KGHSH, CDR2 LQKENI. The CDR3 DNA follows: TGTGCCAGCTCACCCCTGATCAGGACGGGAGCCAGGGAGACCCAGTACTTC. Its protein is CASSPLIRTGARETQYF.

This clonotype has just a few counts. The V call is TRBV7-8, the J call TRBJ2-5; 10 bases align to TRBD2. This CDR3 has 16 residues. Per germline, CDR1 SGHVS and CDR2 FQNEAQ. Trimming removed 0 bases from V and 5 bases from J; junction bases left unmatched: 6. The CDR3 DNA reads TGTGCCAGCAGCTTAGCGCGCGCGGGACTAGCGGAGACCCAGTACTTC. This translates into CASSLARAGLAETQYF.

This clonotype has ten or more counts. The chain has TRBV11-2 and TRBJ2-5; TRBD1 agrees at 8 bases. V gave up 4 bases and J gave up 5 bases; unmatched junction bases: 6. CDR3 length equals 14 residues. Germline-derived CDR1 and CDR2 are SGHAT and FQNNGV. As DNA, the CDR3 is TGTGCCAGCAGCTCCCGACAGGGGAGGGAGACCCAGTACTTC. This encodes CASSSRQGRETQYF.

The chain joins TRBV24-1 to TRBJ1-5, with D unclear. This CDR3 region has 12 residues. Trimming removed 5 bases from V and 6 bases from J, with 7 bases in between. From germline, CDR1 is KGHDR and CDR2 SFDVKD. Here the CDR3 DNA reads TGTGCCACCAGTGCGTTAGGTCAGCCCCAGCATTTT. This codes for CATSALGQPQHF.

This sequence joins TRBV6-2 or TRBV6-3 and TRBJ2-7, with 9 bases matching TRBD1. The V and J ends lost 7 bases and 4 bases, in that order; junction bases with no gene match: 5. The CDR3 spans 13 residues. Looked up from germline, CDR1 is MNHEY and CDR2 is SVGEGT. The chain's CDR3 is CASTGTGLYEQYF. CDR3 coding DNA: TGTGCCAGCACTGGGACAGGGCTATACGAGCAGTACTTC.

The rearrangement links TRBV3-1 to TRBJ2-4; 12 positions match TRBD1. Trimming at V came to 1 base and at J to 8 bases, leaving 6 bases not matched to a gene. Germline CDR1 and CDR2: LGHDT and YNNKEL (reference sequence). CDR3 size: 16 residues. The CDR3 loop reads CASSQAGTGGAYIQYF. The CDR3 nucleotides are TGTGCCAGCAGCCAAGCCGGGACAGGGGGCGCGTACATTCAGTACTTC.

CDR3 bases: TGCAGTGCTAAAGTAAGAAGGGGCTTAGGGAGCTCCTACGAGCAGTACTTC. Translating it yields CSAKVRRGLGSSYEQYF. This chain connects TRBV20-1 to TRBJ2-7, with D perhaps matching TRBD1 or TRBD2 (5 bases each). Looked up from germline, CDR1 is DFQATT and CDR2 is SNEGSKA (reference sequence). This CDR3 has 17 amino acids. V dropped 4 bases and J dropped 0 bases, with 22 bases sitting between them.

In this sample, this clonotype turned up many times. This chain connects TRBV10-2 to TRBJ2-7; 7 nucleotides agree with TRBD1. This CDR3 spans 12 amino acids. Germline V CDR1 and CDR2: WSHSY, SAAADI. V lost 8 bases to trimming and J lost 5 bases; unmatched junction nucleotides: 6. Here the CDR3 reads CASLGQWNEQYF. DNA of the CDR3: TGCGCCAGCTTGGGACAGTGGAACGAGCAGTACTTC.

This clonotype was counted ten times or more. V and J are TRBV2 and TRBJ2-2; 8 bases align to TRBD2. This CDR3 has 14 residues. The ends lost 10 bases at V and 4 bases at J; junction bases unmatched: 8. Germline V CDR1 and CDR2: SNHLY, FYNNEI. CDR3 DNA sequence: TGTGCCATGAGTACTAGCGGCCGCACCGGGGAGCTGTTTTTT. Its protein product is CAMSTSGRTGELFF.

The sample holds many counts of this clonotype. The chain has TRBV11-2 and TRBJ2-6; weak D call: TRBD1 (6 bases). CDR1 and CDR2 from the germline V gene are SGHAT and FQNNGV. V shed 5 bases and J shed 1 base, with 18 bases lying between them. CDR3 size: 18 residues. The DNA of the CDR3 is TGTGCCAGCAGCCAGTGGGAGACAGGCTATTCTGGGGCCAACGTCCTGACTTTC. It encodes CASSQWETGYSGANVLTF.

This clonotype was recorded many times. This rearrangement joins TRBV12-3 or TRBV12-4 to TRBJ1-5; 9 bases match TRBD1. V shed 5 bases and J 4 bases; nucleotides not matched to a gene: 3. The CDR3 is made up of 14 amino acids. The CDR3 loop is CASSRTGENQPQHF. CDR3 in DNA: TGTGCCAGCAGTAGGACAGGGGAAAATCAGCCCCAGCATTTT.

Notes on this clonotype: This sequence may be a read error, since a much larger clone differs from it by one base. The rearrangement uses TRBV6-2 or TRBV6-3 and TRBJ1-1; D unclear. Germline CDR1 reads MNHEY; CDR2 reads SVGEGT. The CDR3 has 13 amino acids. The DNA for the CDR3 is TGTGCCAGCAGTTACGGGTTGGGCACTGGAGCTTTCTTT. Protein sequence: CASSYGLGTGAFF.

This clonotype was found many times. This chain joins TRBV15 and TRBJ2-5, with no clear D. CDR1 and CDR2 from the germline V gene are LNHNV and YYDKDF (reference sequence). V dropped 0 bases and J dropped 5 bases, with 7 bases sitting between them. This CDR3 has 13 residues. Here the CDR3 reads CATSRDGVETQYF. Here the CDR3 DNA reads TGTGCCACCAGCAGAGATGGGGTGGAGACCCAGTACTTC.